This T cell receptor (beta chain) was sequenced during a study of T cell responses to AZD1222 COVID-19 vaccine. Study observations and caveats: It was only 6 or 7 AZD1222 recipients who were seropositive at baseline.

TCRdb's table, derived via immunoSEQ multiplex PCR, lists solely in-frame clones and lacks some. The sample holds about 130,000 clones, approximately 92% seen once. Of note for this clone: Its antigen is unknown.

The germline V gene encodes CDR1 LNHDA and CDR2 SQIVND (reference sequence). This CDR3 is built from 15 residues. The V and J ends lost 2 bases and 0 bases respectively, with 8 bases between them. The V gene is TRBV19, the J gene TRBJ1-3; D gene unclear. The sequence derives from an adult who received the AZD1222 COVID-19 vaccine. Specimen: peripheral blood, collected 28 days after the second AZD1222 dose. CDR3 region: CASSIQANSGNTIYF. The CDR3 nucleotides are TGTGCCAGTAGTATACAGGCAAACTCTGGAAACACCATATATTTT.